The 8 T cell receptor beta chains below all came from one sample that was sequenced in a study of control samples from healthy donors and cancer patients. Generated by immunoSEQ multiplex PCR, the TCRdb table keeps only in-frame clones and is missing some. This table has under 200,000 clones, around 94% appearing once. Sequencing was performed on PBMCs. The receptor set was obtained from a man aged 55 to 70 with colorectal cancer.

The genes are TRBV6-6 and TRBJ1-2; possibly TRBD1 for D (6 bases). This CDR3 is built from 12 residues. Germline V gene data show CDR1 as MNHNY and CDR2 as SVGAGI (reference sequence). The V gene lost 5 bases and the J gene lost 8 bases, with 12 bases spanning the gap. The CDR3 reads CASSRTDGGYTF. In DNA, the CDR3 is TGTGCCAGCAGTAGGACAGACGGAGGCTACACCTTC.

The chain uses TRBV27 and TRBJ1-3; 7 bases are shared with TRBD1. V gave up 4 bases and J gave up 0 bases; unmatched junction bases: 6. Per the germline V gene, CDR1 is MNHEY and CDR2 is SMNVEV (reference sequence). The CDR3 spans 16 residues. DNA of the CDR3: TGTGCCAGCAGTTCAACCGGACAGGTCTCTGGAAACACCATATATTTT. Encoded protein: CASSSTGQVSGNTIYF.

The rearrangement links TRBV10-2 to TRBJ1-1; D is uncertain. In germline, CDR1 is WSHSY, CDR2 SAAADI. Trimming shortened V by 4 bases and J by 1 base, and 7 bases separated the two germline ends. CDR3 length: 13 residues. The chain's CDR3 is CASSANRNTEAFF. In DNA, the CDR3 is TGCGCCAGCAGTGCAAACAGGAACACTGAAGCTTTCTTT.

The V gene is TRBV2, the J gene TRBJ1-2; a weak D match, TRBD1 (6 bases). This CDR3 comprises 15 residues. Between the trimmed V and J ends, which lost 2 bases and 7 bases, there was a span of 17 bases. The V gene's germline CDR1 is SNHLY and CDR2 FYNNEI. CDR3 sequence (DNA): TGTGCCAGCAGTGAAAGCGGCAGGGGTATTGCTGGCTACACCTTC. Translation gives CASSESGRGIAGYTF.

The V and J genes are TRBV4-3 and TRBJ2-7; D is undetermined. Trimming removed 0 bases at V and 5 bases at J, with 14 bases between. CDR1 is LGHNA and CDR2 is YSLEER in the germline V gene. The CDR3 has 15 amino acids. The CDR3: CASSQDAQLWDEQYF. The DNA of the CDR3 is TGCGCCAGCAGCCAAGATGCTCAGCTCTGGGACGAGCAGTACTTC.

The chain has TRBV27 and TRBJ2-3; D is undetermined. Germline lookup yields CDR1 MNHEY and CDR2 SMNVEV (reference sequence). V was shortened by 4 bases and J by 1 base, with 12 bases between the two germline ends. The CDR3 runs to 15 residues. The CDR3 DNA follows: TGTGCCAGCAGTTCGGTCCTGCCTGGCACAGATACGCAGTATTTT. Its protein is CASSSVLPGTDTQYF.

The V call is TRBV6-5, the J call TRBJ1-1, with 10 bases fitting TRBD1. The CDR3 is 15 residues long. V shed 8 bases, J shed 1 base, and the junction held 7 bases outside the gene matches. CDR1 and CDR2 from the germline V gene are MNHEY and SVGAGI. DNA of the CDR3: TGTGCCAGCGAGAGGGGGACAGGGGCGAACACTGAAGCTTTCTTT. It codes for CASERGTGANTEAFF.

The chain is built from TRBV18 and TRBJ2-5; D is uncertain. In germline, CDR1 is KGHSH, CDR2 LQKENI. V lost 3 bases, J lost 1 base, and 12 bases lay in between. The CDR3 contains 15 residues. The CDR3 loop reads CASSPAQDGQETQYF. The CDR3 nucleotides read TGTGCCAGCTCACCGGCGCAGGACGGCCAAGAGACCCAGTACTTC.